This T cell receptor (beta chain) was obtained from a study of beta chain features in type 1 diabetes listed by TCRdb under 2018. General notes on the study: Mean age, gender distribution, total cell number and subset yield did not differ between patients and healthy donors. Regulatory and stem cell-like memory subsets were obtained from only 8 patients and roughly 8 healthy donors, while naive and central memory subsets were obtained from all 30 or so donors. In the study, recently diagnosed type 1 diabetes patients and matched healthy donors were compared on the TCRB repertoires of their sorted circulating CD4+ T cell subsets. Across all samples, some 100,000,000 sorted cells were examined, and cell number per subset correlated strongly with RNA yield.

Sequences SGDLS (CDR1) and YYNGEE (CDR2) are obtained from the germline V gene. The germline V end is reduced by 4 bases and the J end by 7 bases; junction bases left unmatched: 7. Its CDR3 holds 13 amino acids, cysteine through phenylalanine. The retained sequence is limited to the CDR3, 39 bases, with the frame set at the first base. In the case of this clone: The antigen it recognizes is unknown. The record has no base qualities; no much larger clone is one base away.

Points the paper makes about the study in general: Type 1 diabetes patients showed a moderate but significant shortening of TCRB CDR3 length in all four CD4+ subsets. Shorter templates might be favored by PCR, yet because patient and control samples were amplified and corrected together, any such skew would affect both groups equally. Only small numbers of individuals were included in the HLA sub-analyses, which left unresolved whether HLA type had any influence on TCRB rearrangement. Because cDNA was sequenced instead of genomic DNA, activated cells with high expression could be over-represented, although the groups did not differ in activation or CD3 levels. Naive, central memory and regulatory TCRB repertoires appeared to be more alike among patients than among healthy donors. At VDJ recombination sites, type 1 diabetes patients had fewer insertions and more deleted nucleotides, which implies abnormalities in thymic rearrangement.

A single peripheral blood draw of about 116 mL on average was collected from each donor into heparinised tubes. Naive, central memory, regulatory and stem cell-like memory CD4+ T cells were sorted on a BD FACSAria II using a panel including CD45RO, CCR7, CD25, CD127, CD95 and CD27. All sorted populations exceeded 95% purity. PBMCs were separated immediately by Lymphoprep density gradient centrifugation and were stained directly, without being cultured. Samples were stained and sorted in pairs, with one healthy donor and one patient per experiment, so that batch effects were minimized. The entire amount of isolated RNA was reverse transcribed using the High Capacity cDNA Reverse Transcription Kit, so the sequenced TCRB transcripts were expressed ones. Naive, central memory and regulatory T cell samples underwent deep immunoSEQ sequencing, averaging about 3.3 million total reads per sample. Sorted cells were lysed in RLT buffer, and RNA was extracted using DNase-treated RNeasy Micro or Mini kits according to cell number. Each cell subset was processed separately to prevent cross-contamination, with patient and healthy donor samples processed together. TCRB sequences were amplified from cDNA with the immunoSEQ multiplex PCR, producing 87-bp fragments spanning the CDR3 region. Sequencing of the amplicons was performed on the Illumina HiSeq platform. The paper's data handling went like this. PCR bias was computationally corrected using synthetic template baselines, reads within Hamming distance 2 were collapsed, and singletons that could not be merged were discarded. Reads were aligned against IMGT to assign V, D and J genes, CDR3 length and insertions or deletions at six rearrangement sites. Within each subset, clonotype counts were normalized to sorted cell number, and only after that were true diversity and Gini coefficients computed with the tcR R package. Repertoire sharing was quantified using the overlap coefficient calculated on TCRB nucleotide sequences. Out-of-frame TCRB sequences from naive cells were analyzed to stand in for the pre-selection repertoire. Imported from immuneACCESS, the table was reduced by TCRdb to in-frame sequences with V and J called. These copies leave out some clones; in studies compared against another copy, an unresolved V gene accounts for under half, and the cause of the remainder is not known. The DNA was the basis for D and trimming; V, J and clone size are from that table. This sample is represented by 140,000 or so clones; under 11% of them were singletons. Roughly 1.4% of the sample lies in the top ten.

This TCR came from a young man in good health. Sequenced: naive CD4+ T cells from blood. Per the publication, the cell subset or site label means: true naive CD4+ T cells. This receptor chain uses TRBV9 and TRBJ1-2; TRBD1 aligns with 7 central bases. The CDR3 loop reads CASSKPQGFGYTF. The bases read TGTGCCAGCAGCAAGCCACAGGGGTTTGGCTACACCTTC. The full variable domain, completed from the reference TRBV9 and TRBJ1-2 proteins outside the CDR3, reads DSGVTQTPKHLITATGQRVTLRCSPRSGDLSVYWYQQSLDQGLQFLIQYYNGEERAKGNILERFSAQQFPDLHSELNLSSLELGDSALYFCASSKPQGFGYTFGSGTRLTVV.